This T cell receptor (beta chain) is drawn from a study of cytomegalovirus exposure and HLA in healthy donors. Broader study findings: Later analysis suggested links between common viral pathogens and several top significant clusters.

The CDR3 has 16 amino acids. The ends lost 4 bases at V and 2 bases at J; junction bases unmatched: 9. The germline V gene has CDR1 SGHNT and CDR2 YYREEE (reference sequence). In the PCR, 60 Vbeta and 13 Jbeta primers were used. The method was immunoSEQ multiplex PCR; TCRdb's version includes in-frame clones alone and lacks a portion of them. The table includes 99,000 or so clones, 65% to 85% detected once. For this clone: Antigen unknown.

The rearrangement uses TRBV5-4 and TRBJ2-7; the match to TRBD2 covers 10 bases. Sequencing used PBMCs. The receptor comes from a man aged 18 to 29 in good health and CMV-seronegative. CDR3 nucleotides: TGTGCCAGCAGCCCACTAGCGGGATCAAAACCCTACGAGCAGTACTTC. Amino acid sequence: CASSPLAGSKPYEQYF.